The entry that follows covers one TCR beta chain sequence. As yet, its antigen is unknown. A CD45RA+ naive subset and a CD45RA-negative memory subset were split from CD4+ cells. This specimen comes from a study of shared clonotypes between healthy human individuals. The study, taken as a whole, reports: An expected dependence of interdonor clonotype sharing on sequencing depth was noted.

This CDR3 is 15 amino acids long. V shed 4 bases, J shed 7 bases, and the junction held 9 bases outside the gene matches. Germline V gene data show CDR1 as SGDLS and CDR2 as YYNGEE. In the authors' methods: ImmunoSEQ junction-only sequences lacked quality scores, so their filtering differed. Method: immunoSEQ multiplex PCR; TCRdb's copy keeps in-frame clones and lacks some. That table supplies the V and J calls and clone size; D and trimming were determined from the DNA. This sample has some 1 million clones; approximately 68% occur once, and the top ten carry around 1.5%. The TCR was taken from a man younger than 30 in good health. The sample taken for sequencing was memory CD4+ T cells sorted from blood. Subset noted: CD45RA-negative fraction. This chain joins TRBV9 and TRBJ2-2; 8 bases are shared with TRBD1. The CDR3 nucleotides are TGTGCCAGCAGCTCTCGGGACAGGAGGGTCGGGGAGCTGTTTTTT. Translated: CASSSRDRRVGELFF.